The text below deals with one TCR beta chain. Its antigen is currently unknown. The PCR contained 60 Vbeta and 13 Jbeta primers. Data came from immunoSEQ multiplex PCR; TCRdb stores just in-frame clones and leaves some out. The sample records 210,000 or so clones, over 60% being singletons. V lost 0 bases to trimming and J lost 1 base, with 15 bases between them. Germline V gives CDR1 MGHRA, CDR2 YSYEKL. This CDR3 spans 17 amino acids. This sample is drawn from a study of cytomegalovirus exposure and HLA in healthy donors. Study observations and caveats: Analysis performed later showed TCR beta chains linked to HLA being more clonally expanded than equally common others.

Donors had nominal health at sampling but likely had unrecorded immune exposures. The source is a man younger than 35 in good health and CMV-seronegative. V usage is TRBV4-1 and J usage is TRBJ2-5; the D gene is possibly TRBD1 (6 bases). Sequencing was performed on PBMCs. CDR3 sequence (DNA): TGCGCCAGCAGCCAAGAAGAGAACGGCAGGGGCCAAGAGACCCAGTACTTC. This sequence encodes CASSQEENGRGQETQYF.